This T cell receptor beta chain was identified in a study of CXCR3-negative and CXCR3-positive naive CD8 T cells. Study observations and caveats: In both naive subsets diversity was comparably high, whereas memory CD8+ cells showed much lower diversity. TRB CDR3 hydrophobicity was greater in CXCR3-positive naive cells than in CXCR3-negative naive cells.

Carrying UMI labels, the TRB cDNA libraries were prepared through 5' RACE. TCRdb re-analyzed the 5' RACE reads; it lists each CDR3 protein once, without DNA. The specimen's table records 70,000 to 100,000 distinct CDR3 sequences. Turning to this clonotype: Its antigen remains unknown.

The CDR3 totals 15 residues. Every CD8+ T cell subset underwent triplicate sorting at around 270,000 cells apiece. Among CD8+ T cells, naive ones were CD45RO-CCR7+CD27+CD95-. The clonotype was recovered from a human donor in good health. Some clones in this sample may be carry-over from other donors' samples. The sample was naive CXCR3- CD8+ T cells from blood. Subset defined: CD45RO-CCR7+CD27+CD95- naive CD8+ T cells lacking CXCR3 (TNR3-). The chain recombines TRBV23-1 with TRBJ2-7; absent DNA, TCRdb's TRBD1 call cannot be checked. TRBV23-1 is designated an ORF whose function remains uncertain. The CDR3 spells CASSLKKGGSCEQYF.